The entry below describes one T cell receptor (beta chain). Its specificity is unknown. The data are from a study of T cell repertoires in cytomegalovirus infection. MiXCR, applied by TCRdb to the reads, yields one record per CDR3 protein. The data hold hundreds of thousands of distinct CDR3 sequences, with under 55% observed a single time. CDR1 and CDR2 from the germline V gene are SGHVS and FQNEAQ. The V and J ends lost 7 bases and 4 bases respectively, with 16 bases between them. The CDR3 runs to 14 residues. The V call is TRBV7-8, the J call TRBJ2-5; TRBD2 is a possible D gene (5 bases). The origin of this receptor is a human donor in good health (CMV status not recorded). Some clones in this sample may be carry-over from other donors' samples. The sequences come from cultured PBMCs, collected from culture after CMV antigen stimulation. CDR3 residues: CASKNSLAGETQYF. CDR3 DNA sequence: TGTGCCAGCAAGAATTCTCTGGCGGGAGAGACCCAGTACTTC. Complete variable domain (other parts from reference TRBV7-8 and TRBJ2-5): GAGVSQSPRYKVAKRGQDVALRCDPISGHVSLFWYQQALGQGPEFLTYFQNEAQLDKSGLPSDRFFAERPEGSVSTLKIQRTQQEDSAVYLCASKNSLAGETQYFGPGTRLLVL.